Listed below are T cell receptor beta chains from one sample, sequenced in a study of blood T cell repertoires in COVID-19. Assay used: immunoSEQ multiplex PCR; TCRdb lists only in-frame clones, some missing. Altogether 150,000 to 170,000 clones are present, 70% to 85% being singletons, with the ten largest covering 0.6% to 0.65%. The sequenced sample was peripheral blood. These TCRs come from a man in his 60s with COVID-19, enrolled during active disease. The CDR3 runs from the conserved cysteine through the conserved F or W. D genes are given only for firm matches. Clone size, where shown, is once, few, many, or a class for clones that have expanded.

D,V,size,J,DNA,CDR3
TRBD1,TRBV18,.,TRBJ1-1,TGTGCCAGCGCCACAGGGGGCACTTGGGACACTGAAGCTTTCTTT,CASATGGTWDTEAFF
.,TRBV5-4,.,TRBJ1-2,TGTGCCAGCAGCCCACCGACAGGAAATAACTATGGCTACACCTTC,CASSPPTGNNYGYTF
.,TRBV3-1/TRBV3-2,.,TRBJ2-6,TGTGCCAGCAGCCAAGTTCTTTCGAGCTCTGGGGCCAACGTCCTGACTTTC,CASSQVLSSSGANVLTF
.,TRBV4-3,.,TRBJ1-2,TGCGCCAGCAGCCAAGAGGGGGCTGGGGGCAGGGCTAACTATGGCTACACCTTC,CASSQEGAGGRANYGYTF
.,TRBV7-2,.,TRBJ1-5,TGTGCCAGCAGCTTAGACCCAGGGGGCAATCAGCCCCAGCATTTT,CASSLDPGGNQPQHF
TRBD2,TRBV10-3,.,TRBJ2-5,TGTGCCATCAGTAATTCCGGGACTAACCAAGAGACCCAGTACTTC,CAISNSGTNQETQYF
TRBD1,TRBV13,.,TRBJ1-1,TGTGCCAGCAGCTTAAAACAGGGGGTCGCTTTCTTT,CASSLKQGVAFF
TRBD1,TRBV5-6,once,TRBJ1-6,TGTGCCAGCAGCTTAAGGACAGGGGAGAGTTCACCCCTCCACTTT,CASSLRTGESSPLHF
TRBD1,TRBV18,.,TRBJ1-1,TGTGCCAGCTCACCGAGGCTCACAGGGGGTGAGGTCACTGAAGCTTTCTTT,CASSPRLTGGEVTEAFF
TRBD2,TRBV7-2,.,TRBJ2-5,TGTGCCAGCTCACCCCCGGGACTAGCAGCATTTAAGGAGACCCAGTACTTC,CASSPPGLAAFKETQYF
.,TRBV6-6,.,TRBJ1-5,TGTGCCAGTGGGGCCCGAGGAAGGAGCGCTCAGCCCCAGCATTTT,CASGARGRSAQPQHF
.,TRBV18,.,TRBJ1-1,TGTGCCAGCTCACCAGGGTTCGGGAGCACTGAAGCTTTCTTT,CASSPGFGSTEAFF
.,TRBV2,.,TRBJ1-5,TGTGCCAGCAGAGGAACGGAGGGCAGGTTGAATCAGCCCCAGCATTTT,CASRGTEGRLNQPQHF
TRBD2,TRBV4-1,.,TRBJ2-5,TGCGCCAGCAGCCACGTCCCCGGGACTAGCGGGGGATACTTTCCGGAGACCCAGTACTTC,CASSHVPGTSGGYFPETQYF
.,TRBV2,.,TRBJ2-5,TGTGCCTTCTCTAGCGACACTCTCCAAGAGACCCAGTACTTC,CAFSSDTLQETQYF
TRBD1,TRBV14,.,TRBJ2-7,TGTGCCAGCAGCCAACCCCTGTCGAGGGGGCACTCCTACGAGCAGTACTTC,CASSQPLSRGHSYEQYF
TRBD1,TRBV7-6,.,TRBJ2-1,TGTGCCAGCAGCTTAGCCGGGGACAGGGCGAATGAGCAGTTCTTC,CASSLAGDRANEQFF
TRBD1,TRBV11-2,.,TRBJ2-7,TGTGCCAGCAGCTTAGATCTCGGGACAGGGCTTCTGAGCTCCTACGAGCAGTACTTC,CASSLDLGTGLLSSYEQYF
.,TRBV11-1,.,TRBJ2-5,TGTGCCAGCAGCTTACGTGCGGGCAGGGAGACCCAGTACTTC,CASSLRAGRETQYF
TRBD1,TRBV30,.,TRBJ1-1,TGTGCCTGGACCGGGACAGGGGACACTGAAGCTTTCTTT,CAWTGTGDTEAFF
.,TRBV28,few,TRBJ1-5,TGTGCCAGCAGGTCCCCCTCCGGGTATAGCAATCAGCCCCAGCATTTT,CASRSPSGYSNQPQHF
TRBD1,TRBV18,.,TRBJ1-2,TGTGCCAGCTCACCACCGACACAGGGGGCGCCTGGCTACACCTTC,CASSPPTQGAPGYTF
.,TRBV27,.,TRBJ1-3,TGTGCCAGCAGTTTAACAGGGAATGGAAACACCATATATTTT,CASSLTGNGNTIYF
.,TRBV11-2,.,TRBJ2-5,TGTGCCAGCAGCTTAGTGCAGGGTCTACGAGAGACCCAGTACTTC,CASSLVQGLRETQYF
.,TRBV5-1,.,TRBJ1-1,TGCGCCAGCAGCTTGGACGGCGGGACTGAAGCTTTCTTT,CASSLDGGTEAFF
.,TRBV19,once,TRBJ1-5,TGTGCCAGTAGTATACTGGGGACACTTTATAGCAATCAGCCCCAGCATTTT,CASSILGTLYSNQPQHF
.,TRBV28,.,TRBJ1-2,TGTGCCAGCACCGACAGGAACTATGGCTACACCTTC,CASTDRNYGYTF
.,TRBV2,.,TRBJ2-1,.,CASILGGEQFF
.,TRBV6-4,.,TRBJ1-2,TGTGCCAGCAGACCCGGACAGAGCAGTATCTATGGCTACACCTTC,CASRPGQSSIYGYTF
.,TRBV2,.,TRBJ2-5,TGTGCCAGCAGTGAACAGGTTTGGGAGACCCAGTACTTC,CASSEQVWETQYF
TRBD2,TRBV19,.,TRBJ2-1,TGTGCCACCTCGACCGCTAGCGGGCCGAACAATGAGCAGTTCTTC,CATSTASGPNNEQFF
TRBD1,TRBV10-3,.,TRBJ1-5,TGTGCCATCAGTGAAGGGACAGGGGGCGGTCAGCCCCAGCATTTT,CAISEGTGGGQPQHF
TRBD1,TRBV2,.,TRBJ2-6,TGTGCCAGCAGAGCCGGGACAGGATCCTCTGGGGCCAACGTCCTGACTTTC,CASRAGTGSSGANVLTF
TRBD2,TRBV2,.,TRBJ2-5,TGTGCCAGCAGTGAAGGGGCGAGCGGGGTAGCGGCCCAGTACTTC,CASSEGASGVAAQYF